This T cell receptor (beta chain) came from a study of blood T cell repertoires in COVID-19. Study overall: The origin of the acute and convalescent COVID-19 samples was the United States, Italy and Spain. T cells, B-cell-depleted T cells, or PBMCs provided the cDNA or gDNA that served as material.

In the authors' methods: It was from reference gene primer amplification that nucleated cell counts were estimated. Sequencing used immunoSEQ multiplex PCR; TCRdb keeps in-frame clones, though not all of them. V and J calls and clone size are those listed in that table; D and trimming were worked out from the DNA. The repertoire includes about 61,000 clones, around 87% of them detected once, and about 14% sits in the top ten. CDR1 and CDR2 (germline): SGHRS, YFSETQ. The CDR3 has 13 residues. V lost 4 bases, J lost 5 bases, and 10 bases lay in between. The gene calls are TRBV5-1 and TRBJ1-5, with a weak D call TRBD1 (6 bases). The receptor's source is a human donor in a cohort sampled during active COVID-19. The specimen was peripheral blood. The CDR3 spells CASSVDSYQPQHF. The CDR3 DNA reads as TGCGCCAGCAGCGTGGACAGTTATCAGCCCCAGCATTTT.